This T cell receptor (beta chain) was observed in a study of cytomegalovirus exposure and HLA in healthy donors. Study-wide results and caveats: Indistinguishability led to the exclusion of some V segments, TRBV6-2 and TRBV6-3 included. In an earlier analysis, in approximately 630 donors, most V segments appeared productive either ~87% or ~30% of the time.

With regard to this clone: Its antigen is undetermined.

The CDR3 contains 15 residues. Germline CDR1 and CDR2: SNHLY and FYNNEI. The junction had 4 bases not matched to a gene; V was cut back by 1 base and J by 7 bases. The PCR had 60 Vbeta and 13 Jbeta primers. Only in-frame clones appear in the TCRdb table, and some are missing; sequencing was by immunoSEQ multiplex PCR. The sample contains approximately 210,000 clones, about four fifths of which appear only once. V and J are TRBV2 and TRBJ1-4; the match to TRBD1 covers 9 bases. The sequenced sample consisted of PBMCs. The receptor was isolated from a male donor in good health and CMV-seropositive. CDR3 bases: TGTGCCAGCAGTGAAGGTTGGACAGGGGCTGAAAAACTGTTTTTT. Encoded protein: CASSEGWTGAEKLFF.